The 17 T cell receptor beta chains presented below share a single source sample, sequenced in a study of blood T cell repertoires in COVID-19. This table comes from immunoSEQ multiplex PCR, and its TCRdb copy is limited to in-frame clones, with some not included. The sample has 300,000 to 400,000 clones; roughly 89% are singletons. Sequencing was carried out using peripheral blood. Receptors were obtained from a man aged 25-40 years with COVID-19, enrolled during active disease.

The chain has TRBV4-3 and TRBJ2-7, with 9 bases identical to TRBD2. The J segment lost 3 bases and the V segment lost 0 bases, leaving 6 bases of the junction unmatched. The CDR3 consists of 16 residues. The germline V gene encodes CDR1 LGHNA and CDR2 YSLEER. The CDR3 region has the DNA TGCGCCAGCAGCCAAGATTGGGTAGCGGGAGACTACGAGCAGTACTTC. Protein: CASSQDWVAGDYEQYF.

CDR3 DNA sequence: TGTGCCAGCAGTTACTTCGCGGGAGGGCCGGTCTATGAGCAGTTCTTC. It codes for CASSYFAGGPVYEQFF. The chain carries TRBV6-2 or TRBV6-3 and TRBJ2-1; TRBD2 matches at 9 bases. Germline V CDR1 and CDR2: MNHEY, SVGEGT. The CDR3 consists of 16 residues. V was clipped by 1 base and J by 8 bases; unmatched bases: 9.

The chain carries TRBV25-1 and TRBJ1-4; 9 bases match TRBD1. The CDR3 sequence is 15 residues long. CDR1 is MGHDK, CDR2 SYGVNS, per germline. V shed 4 bases, J shed 5 bases, and the junction held 5 bases outside the gene matches. The CDR3 protein is CASSVGQGPNEKLFF. For the CDR3, the DNA is TGTGCCAGCAGTGTCGGACAGGGGCCAAATGAAAAACTGTTTTTT.

V and J are TRBV4-3 and TRBJ2-5, with TRBD2 as a possible D gene (7 bases). CDR3 size: 17 residues. CDR1 and CDR2 (germline): LGHNA, YSLEER. Trimming stripped 1 base from V and 3 bases from J, with 18 bases between. The chain's CDR3 is CASSQVGGRGGEETQYF. The CDR3 nucleotides read TGCGCCAGCAGCCAAGTTGGGGGGCGCGGGGGTGAAGAGACCCAGTACTTC.

The chain has TRBV24-1 and TRBJ2-3; 9 bases match TRBD1. Germline V gene data show CDR1 as KGHDR and CDR2 as SFDVKD. This CDR3 comprises 17 residues. V was clipped by 5 bases and J by 3 bases; unmatched bases: 11. The CDR3 spells CATSGFRQGVSTDTQYF. CDR3 coding DNA: TGTGCCACCAGTGGTTTTCGACAGGGGGTGTCGACAGATACGCAGTATTTT.

V gene TRBV4-3 combines with J gene TRBJ2-1, with a weak D call TRBD2 (6 bases). The CDR3 totals 16 residues. Germline CDR1 LGHNA, CDR2 YSLEER. The V end lost 2 bases, the J end lost 1 base, and 12 bases lay between the germline ends. This chain's CDR3 is CASSQRDRGSYNEQFF. The CDR3 DNA sequence: TGCGCCAGCAGCCAAAGGGACCGGGGGTCCTACAATGAGCAGTTCTTC.

The V gene is TRBV6-2 or TRBV6-3, the J gene TRBJ1-1, with 10 bases identical to TRBD1. With 0 bases clipped from V and 3 bases from J, the junction kept 4 bases outside the gene matches. The V gene's germline CDR1 is MNHEY and CDR2 SVGEGT. This CDR3 comprises 16 residues. The CDR3 nucleotides are TGTGCCAGCAGTTACTCGTCCGGGACAGGGGACACTGAAGCTTTCTTT. Translation gives CASSYSSGTGDTEAFF.

Note on this clone: One junction end disagrees with the germline gene, perhaps due to a read error. CDR3 in amino acids: CASSIGLAHYNEQFF. The CDR3 DNA follows: TGTGCCAGCAGTATAGGGCTAGCGCATTACAATGAGCAGTTCTTC. The chain has TRBV19 and TRBJ2-1; perhaps TRBD2 as D (6 bases). Germline V CDR1 and CDR2: LNHDA, SQIVND (reference sequence). This CDR3 spans 15 amino acids.

The chain links TRBV27 to TRBJ1-1, with D possibly being TRBD1 (6 bases). This CDR3 comprises 15 residues. Trimming cost V 3 bases and J 3 bases, with 14 bases left between them. Germline lookup yields CDR1 MNHEY and CDR2 SMNVEV (reference sequence). CDR3 protein: CASSFRQGSDTEAFF. DNA for the CDR3: TGTGCCAGCAGTTTCAGGCAGGGGTCCGACACTGAAGCTTTCTTT.

V is TRBV5-1 and J is TRBJ2-7, with 9 bases aligning to TRBD2. J lost 0 bases, V lost 1 base, and 5 bases had no gene match. CDR1 and CDR2 (germline): SGHRS, YFSETQ. The CDR3 has 16 residues. The CDR3, as DNA: TGCGCCAGCAGCTTGAGCGGGGGGCTCAGCTCCTACGAGCAGTACTTC. Residues: CASSLSGGLSSYEQYF.

The chain is built from TRBV5-1 and TRBJ2-2; D unclear. The V and J ends lost 2 bases and 0 bases respectively, with 5 bases between them. The V gene's germline CDR1 is SGHRS and CDR2 YFSETQ. The CDR3 spans 14 residues. For the CDR3, the DNA is TGCGCCAGCAGCTTTCCATCGAACACCGGGGAGCTGTTTTTT. Amino acid sequence: CASSFPSNTGELFF.

The V gene is TRBV7-3, the J gene TRBJ2-2; the D gene is possibly TRBD1 (6 bases). Trimming removed 5 bases from V and 5 bases from J, with 12 bases in between. This CDR3 comprises 14 residues. Germline CDR1 SGHTA, CDR2 FQGTGA. CDR3 loop: CASSEPGVTGELFF. CDR3 DNA: TGTGCCAGCAGCGAGCCAGGGGTTACCGGGGAGCTGTTTTTT.

The chain recombines TRBV7-3 with TRBJ2-3; TRBD2 matches at 9 bases. The V gene's germline CDR1 is SGHTA and CDR2 FQGTGA. The CDR3 has 17 residues. The trim removed 0 bases at V and 4 bases at J, leaving 8 bases unmatched. The CDR3 spells CASSLTGLAGGADTQYF. The CDR3 DNA reads TGTGCCAGCAGCTTAACGGGACTAGCCGGTGGCGCAGATACGCAGTATTTT.

CDR3 bases: TGTGCCAGCAGTTACTTGGGACTTACCTACGAGCAGTACTTC. It translates to CASSYLGLTYEQYF. The genes are TRBV6-6 and TRBJ2-7, with a tentative D call TRBD2 (6 bases). Germline V gene sequence: CDR1 MNHNY, CDR2 SVGAGI (reference sequence). V lost 1 base and J lost 2, with 9 bases in between. The CDR3 consists of 14 residues.

This clone turned up a few times. The V gene is TRBV9, the J gene TRBJ1-6; the D gene is possibly TRBD1 (5 bases). Looked up from germline, CDR1 is SGDLS and CDR2 is YYNGEE. The V end lost 2 bases, the J end lost 0 bases, and 12 bases lay between the germline ends. The CDR3 is 17 residues long. This CDR3 is CASSVETVLSYNSPLHF. CDR3 DNA: TGTGCCAGCAGCGTCGAGACAGTTCTCTCCTATAATTCACCCCTCCACTTT.

The chain joins TRBV5-1 to TRBJ1-1; 8 nucleotides align to TRBD1. V shed 4 bases and J 2 bases; nucleotides not matched to a gene: 16. Germline CDR1 reads SGHRS; CDR2 reads YFSETQ. The CDR3 length is 18 residues. The CDR3 loop is CASSLKIGQGRINTEAFF. CDR3 coding DNA: TGCGCCAGCAGCCTTAAGATCGGACAGGGACGGATCAACACTGAAGCTTTCTTT.

The CDR3 nucleotides read TGTGCCAGCAGCTTAGGGGGAAACAAAGCCGGGGAGCTGTTTTTT. Translated, it gives CASSLGGNKAGELFF. The rearrangement joins TRBV5-6 to TRBJ2-2, with D possibly being TRBD1 (6 bases). Germline V gene lookup returns CDR1 SGHDT and CDR2 YYEEEE. The CDR3 is 15 amino acids. Trimming took 2 bases from V and 6 from J, leaving 14 bases between them.